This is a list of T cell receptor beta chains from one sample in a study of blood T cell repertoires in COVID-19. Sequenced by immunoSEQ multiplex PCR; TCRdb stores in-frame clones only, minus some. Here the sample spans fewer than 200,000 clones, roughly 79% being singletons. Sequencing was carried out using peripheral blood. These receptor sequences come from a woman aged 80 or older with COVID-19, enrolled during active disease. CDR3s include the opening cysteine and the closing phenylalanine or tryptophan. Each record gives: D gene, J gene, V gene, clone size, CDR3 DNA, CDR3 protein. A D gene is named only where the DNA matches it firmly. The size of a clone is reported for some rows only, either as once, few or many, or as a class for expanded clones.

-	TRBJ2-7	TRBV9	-	TGTGCCAGCAGCTACACAGGGCTCGACGAGCAGTACTTC	CASSYTGLDEQYF
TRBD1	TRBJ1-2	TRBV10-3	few	TGTGCCATCAGTGGACAGGGAGACTCCTACTATGGCTACACCTTC	CAISGQGDSYYGYTF
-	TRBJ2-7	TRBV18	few	TGTGCCAGCTCACCGGACAGCTCCTACGAGCAGTACTTC	CASSPDSSYEQYF
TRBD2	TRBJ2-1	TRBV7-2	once	TGTGCCAGCAGTGGGACTAGCGGGGGAAATGAGCAGTTCTTC	CASSGTSGGNEQFF
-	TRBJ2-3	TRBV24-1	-	TGTGCCACCGGGGCCAGTGAAACAGATACGCAGTATTTT	CATGASETDTQYF
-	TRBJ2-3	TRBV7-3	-	TGTGCCAGCAGCTTAGGTAGCATAGATACGCAGTATTTT	CASSLGSIDTQYF
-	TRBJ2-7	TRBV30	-	TGTGCCTGGAGTGTAATGACCCCTAGATCGGCCGAGCAGTACTTC	CAWSVMTPRSAEQYF
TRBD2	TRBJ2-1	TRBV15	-	TGTGCCACCAGCCGCGGGACTAGCGGTCCTTACAATGAGCAGTTCTTC	CATSRGTSGPYNEQFF
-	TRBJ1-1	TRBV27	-	TGTGCCAGCAGTTTATCGTACAGGGTGGTTCGCACTGAAGCTTTCTTT	CASSLSYRVVRTEAFF
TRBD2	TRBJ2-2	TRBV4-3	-	TGCGCCAGCAGCCAATGGGGCGGTGGTAGCGGGGCGACCGGGGAGCTGTTTTTT	CASSQWGGGSGATGELFF
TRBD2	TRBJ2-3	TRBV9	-	TGTGCCAGCAGCGGAGGACTAGCGGGGCGCGGGGATACGCAGTATTTT	CASSGGLAGRGDTQYF
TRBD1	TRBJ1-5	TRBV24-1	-	TGTGCCACCAGTGACTCAGACAGGGAAGGGATCGGTCAGCCCCAGCATTTT	CATSDSDREGIGQPQHF
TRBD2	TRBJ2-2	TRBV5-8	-	TGTGCCAGCAGCCGGGAGGGCGGGGGCAGCACCGGGGAGCTGTTTTTT	CASSREGGGSTGELFF
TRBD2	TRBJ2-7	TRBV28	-	TGTGCCAGCAGTGATCTGGCGGGAGGTTCCTACGAGCAGTACTTC	CASSDLAGGSYEQYF
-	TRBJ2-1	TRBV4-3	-	TGCGCCAGCAGCCAAGTGTGGTTCGGGGAAGTCAATGAGCAGTTCTTC	CASSQVWFGEVNEQFF
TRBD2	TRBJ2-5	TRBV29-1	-	TGCAGCGCCCAAGGCCGAGCGGGGGCCTTCCAAGAGACCCAGTACTTC	CSAQGRAGAFQETQYF
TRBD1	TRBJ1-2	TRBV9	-	TGTGCCAGCAACGCAATCCGGGACAGGGGGCCTGGCTACACCTTC	CASNAIRDRGPGYTF
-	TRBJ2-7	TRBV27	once	TGTGCCAGCCAGGGGGGAGGTTACGAGCAGTACTTC	CASQGGGYEQYF
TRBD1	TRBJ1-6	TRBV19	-	TGTGCCAGTAGTCCAGGACAGGGCCATAATTCACCCCTCCACTTT	CASSPGQGHNSPLHF
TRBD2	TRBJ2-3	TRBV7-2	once	TGTGCCAGCAGCCCTAGCGGGAGGACAGATACGCAGTATTTT	CASSPSGRTDTQYF
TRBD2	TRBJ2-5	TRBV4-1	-	TGCGCCAGCAGCCAATTACTAGCGGGAGAGACCCAGTACTTC	CASSQLLAGETQYF
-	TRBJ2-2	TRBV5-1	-	TGCGCCAGCAGCGCCACTAGGTCTGACACCGGGGAGCTGTTTTTT	CASSATRSDTGELFF
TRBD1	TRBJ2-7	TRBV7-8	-	TGTGCCAGCAGCTTAGCGTTTGCAGGGGGCGAGCAGTACTTC	CASSLAFAGGEQYF
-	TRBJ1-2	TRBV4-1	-	TGCGCCAGCAGCCAAGGATCCGTCTCCGGGGACTATGGCTACACCTTC	CASSQGSVSGDYGYTF
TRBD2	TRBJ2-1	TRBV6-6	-	TGTGCCAGCAGCCCCGGGACTAGAGCTAATGAGCAGTTCTTC	CASSPGTRANEQFF
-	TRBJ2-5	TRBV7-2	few	TGTGCCAGCAGCTTATATACCCGGCAAGAGACCCAGTACTTC	CASSLYTRQETQYF